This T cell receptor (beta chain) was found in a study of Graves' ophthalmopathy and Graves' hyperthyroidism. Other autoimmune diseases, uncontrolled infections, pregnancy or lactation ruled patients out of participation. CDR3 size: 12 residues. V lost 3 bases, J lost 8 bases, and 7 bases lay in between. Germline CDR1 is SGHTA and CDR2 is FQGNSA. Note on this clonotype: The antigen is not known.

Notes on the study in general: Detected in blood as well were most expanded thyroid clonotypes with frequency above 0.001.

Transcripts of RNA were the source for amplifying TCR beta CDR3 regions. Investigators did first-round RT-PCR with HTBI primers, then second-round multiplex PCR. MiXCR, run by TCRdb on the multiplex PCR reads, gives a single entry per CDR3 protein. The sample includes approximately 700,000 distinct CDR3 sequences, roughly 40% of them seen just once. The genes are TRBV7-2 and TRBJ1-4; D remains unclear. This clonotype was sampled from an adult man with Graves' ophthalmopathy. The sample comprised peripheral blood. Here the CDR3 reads CASSFRAEKLFF. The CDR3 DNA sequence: TGTGCCAGCAGCTTCCGGGCCGAAAAACTGTTTTTT.